The 15 T cell receptor beta chains below were found in one sample sequenced in a study of blood T cell repertoires in COVID-19. Data came from immunoSEQ multiplex PCR; TCRdb stores just in-frame clones and leaves some out. The table includes roughly 110,000 clones, 71% detected once. The sequenced sample was peripheral blood. These receptors were taken from a human donor with acute or convalescent COVID-19. The donor label of this sample is uncertain.

The chain has TRBV7-2 and TRBJ2-2; 7 bases line up with TRBD2. In germline, CDR1 is SGHTA, CDR2 FQGNSA. Germline trimming cut 5 bases from V and 5 bases from J; bases unmatched to any gene: 5. The CDR3 is 14 amino acids. The CDR3 DNA is TGTGCCAGCAGCCCCACTAGCGTAACCGGGGAGCTGTTTTTT. This gives the protein CASSPTSVTGELFF.

The V gene is TRBV9, the J gene TRBJ1-6; perhaps TRBD1 as D (6 bases). The CDR3 covers 12 residues. The germline gives CDR1 SGDLS, CDR2 YYNGEE. V was shortened by 4 bases and J by 10 bases, with 9 bases between the two germline ends. CDR3 bases: TGTGCCAGCAGCACAGGGTTCTCACCCCTCCACTTT. The encoded protein is CASSTGFSPLHF. The full variable domain, completed using reference TRBV9 and TRBJ1-6, is DSGVTQTPKHLITATGQRVTLRCSPRSGDLSVYWYQQSLDQGLQFLIQYYNGEERAKGNILERFSAQQFPDLHSELNLSSLELGDSALYFCASSTGFSPLHFGNGTRLTVT.

This clone has a handful of counts. The chain recombines TRBV24-1 with TRBJ2-2; TRBD2 agrees at 14 bases. The CDR3 loop spans 19 amino acids. V dropped 0 bases and J dropped 6; count of bases not matched to a gene: 8. Germline V gene lookup returns CDR1 KGHDR and CDR2 SFDVKD. CDR3 coding DNA: TGTGCCACCAGTGATTTGGCAAGCGGACTAGCGGGGGGATCCGGGGAGCTGTTTTTT. Protein sequence: CATSDLASGLAGGSGELFF.

The chain's CDR3 is CASRGQGKETQYF. The CDR3, as DNA: TGTGCCAGCAGGGGACAGGGAAAAGAGACCCAGTACTTC. This rearrangement joins TRBV6-5 to TRBJ2-5; TRBD1 aligns across 9 bases. This CDR3 is built from 13 residues. V lost 6 bases, J lost 3 bases, and 2 bases stayed unmatched. Germline lookup yields CDR1 MNHEY and CDR2 SVGAGI.

The chain combines TRBV2 with TRBJ1-4; a possible D gene is TRBD1 (6 bases). V lost 6 bases and J 0 bases, leaving 20 bases between the germline ends. The CDR3 extends over 18 amino acids. Germline lookup yields CDR1 SNHLY and CDR2 FYNNEI. CDR3 bases: TGTGCCAGCAGACTTGGACAGACCCCTTATGCAACTAATGAAAAACTGTTTTTT. Translation: CASRLGQTPYATNEKLFF.

This chain uses TRBV12-3 or TRBV12-4 with TRBJ2-5; D is undetermined. This CDR3 region has 12 residues. V lost 6 bases, J lost 5 bases, and 10 bases lay in between. CDR3 coding DNA: TGTGCCAGCAGCCGCCCCGGGGAGACCCAGTACTTC. This translates into CASSRPGETQYF.

The chain combines TRBV18 with TRBJ2-7; a possible D gene is TRBD1 (6 bases). Germline V gene lookup returns CDR1 KGHSH and CDR2 LQKENI. Trimming cost V 1 base and J 3 bases, with 10 bases left between them. The CDR3 runs to 14 residues. CDR3 nucleotide sequence: TGTGCCAGCTCACCACGGGGGCAGGGCTACGAGCAGTACTTC. It translates to CASSPRGQGYEQYF. Full variable domain (outside the CDR3, taken from reference TRBV18 and TRBJ2-7): NAGVMQNPRHLVRRRGQEARLRCSPMKGHSHVYWYRQLPEEGLKFMVYLQKENIIDESGMPKERFSAEFPKEGPSILRIQQVVRGDSAAYFCASSPRGQGYEQYFGPGTRLTVT.

The chain carries TRBV28 and TRBJ2-5, with 7 bases aligning to TRBD1. This CDR3 region has 15 residues. Per germline, CDR1 MDHEN and CDR2 SYDVKM. V was pared by 5 bases and J by 3 bases, with 9 bases of the junction left unmatched. The CDR3 sequence: CASSRGGDAKETQYF. Here the CDR3 DNA reads TGTGCCAGCAGTCGAGGGGGCGACGCCAAAGAGACCCAGTACTTC.

The genes are TRBV12-5 and TRBJ1-5; the D gene is possibly TRBD1 (5 bases). The CDR3 extends over 13 amino acids. In germline, CDR1 is LGHNT, CDR2 FRNRAP. V was trimmed by 2 bases and J by 6 bases, leaving 8 bases between them. In nucleotides, the CDR3 is TGTGCTAGTGGTTTGAGGGGCGGTCAGCCCCAGCATTTT. Its protein product is CASGLRGGQPQHF.

This chain links TRBV7-6 with TRBJ1-2; the D gene is possibly TRBD1 (6 bases). The CDR3 consists of 15 residues. In germline, CDR1 is SGHVS, CDR2 FNYEAQ. The ends were cut back, 5 bases at V and 4 bases at J, with 17 bases in the middle. The CDR3 here is CASSRLKWDTYGYTF. In DNA, the CDR3 is TGTGCCAGCAGCCGCCTCAAGTGGGACACCTATGGCTACACCTTC.

This clone was counted a few times. V gene TRBV4-2 combines with J gene TRBJ2-3; TRBD2 matches at 8 bases. The CDR3 contains 17 residues. V gave up 0 bases and J gave up 0 bases; unmatched junction bases: 5. Germline values: CDR1 LGHNA, CDR2 YNFKEQ. The DNA of the CDR3 is TGTGCCAGCAGCCAAGATCCGCCTAGCGGGAGCACAGATACGCAGTATTTT. It specifies CASSQDPPSGSTDTQYF.

This clone was observed a few times. The chain has TRBV6-2 or TRBV6-3 and TRBJ1-5; the D gene is possibly TRBD1 (6 bases). Trimming pared 2 bases from V and 3 bases from J, leaving 17 bases between. The CDR3 loop spans 17 amino acids. Germline CDR1 and CDR2: MNHEY and SVGEGT. The CDR3 loop is CASSYAIGGANNQPQHF. The CDR3 DNA sequence: TGTGCCAGCAGTTACGCGATCGGGGGGGCCAACAATCAGCCCCAGCATTTT.

This clone appeared a few times. CDR3 DNA sequence: TGTGCCAGCAGCGTAGGAAGGGGCGGGACCCGCCTCGATGAGCAGTTCTTC. This translates into CASSVGRGGTRLDEQFF. This chain uses TRBV9 with TRBJ2-1, with D possibly being TRBD2 (6 bases). Per the germline V gene, CDR1 is SGDLS and CDR2 is YYNGEE. Trimming shortened V by 0 bases and J by 8 bases, and 21 bases separated the two germline ends. This CDR3 comprises 17 residues.

This clone occurred many times. This chain uses TRBV11-3 with TRBJ2-2; a weak D match, TRBD2 (6 bases). Between the trimmed V and J ends, which lost 5 bases and 0 bases, there was a span of 13 bases. Germline-derived CDR1 and CDR2 are SGHNT and YENEEA. The CDR3 length is 16 residues. CDR3 residues: CASSPFSGANTGELFF. DNA of the CDR3: TGTGCCAGCAGCCCGTTTTCGGGGGCGAACACCGGGGAGCTGTTTTTT.

This chain joins TRBV18 and TRBJ2-2, with a tentative D call TRBD2 (5 bases). V was shortened by 5 bases and J by 0 bases, with 10 bases between the two germline ends. The CDR3 runs to 15 residues. Per the germline V gene, CDR1 is KGHSH and CDR2 is LQKENI. CDR3 sequence reads: CASSTGNTNTGELFF. The CDR3 DNA follows: TGTGCCAGCTCAACCGGGAATACGAACACCGGGGAGCTGTTTTTT.